Listed below are T cell receptor beta chains from one sample, sequenced in a study of shared T cell receptors in the human thymus. Method: immunoSEQ multiplex PCR; TCRdb's copy keeps in-frame clones and lacks some. The sample lists 450,000 to 650,000 clones; roughly 74% were seen once. The same specimen was also included in a second study, on human thymus T cells.

The sample was thymocytes. These receptors were obtained from a boy under two years old with a congenital heart defect. Both conserved end residues are part of each CDR3. Each record gives: clone size, V gene, D gene, J gene, CDR3 length, CDR3 protein, CDR3 DNA. A D gene is named only where the DNA matches it firmly. Some rows mark clone size as missing; the rest say once, few, many or name a class of expanded clone.

>-|TRBV29-1|TRBD1|TRBJ2-1|14
CSATGTGNYNEQFF
TGCAGCGCGACGGGGACAGGGAACTACAATGAGCAGTTCTTC
>-|TRBV5-1|-|TRBJ1-1|14
CASKLGAKSPKAFF
TGCGCCAGCAAGTTGGGGGCCAAGTCTCCCAAAGCTTTCTTT
>few|TRBV19|TRBD2|TRBJ2-7|16
CASSLQAGRITYEQYF
TGTGCCAGTAGTCTCCAAGCGGGGAGGATCACCTACGAGCAGTACTTC
>-|TRBV25-1|TRBD2|TRBJ2-3|14
CASRAGGSTDTQYF
TGTGCCAGCAGGGCGGGGGGATCCACAGATACGCAGTATTTT
>-|TRBV6-5|TRBD2|TRBJ2-5|15
CASRPIAGGQETQYF
TGTGCCAGCAGACCCATAGCGGGAGGACAAGAGACCCAGTACTTC
>-|TRBV4-1|TRBD2|TRBJ2-1|17
CASSQGPGSGGYNEQFF
TGCGCCAGCAGCCAGGGCCCCGGTAGCGGGGGCTACAATGAGCAGTTCTTC
>-|TRBV4-1|TRBD2|TRBJ2-2|16
CASSRTKRDCTGELFF
TGCGCCAGCAGCCGTACAAAGCGGGATTGCACCGGGGAGCTGTTTTTT
>-|TRBV4-1|-|TRBJ2-2|13
CASSQTARGELFF
TGCGCCAGCAGCCAAACCGCTAGGGGGGAGCTGTTTTTT
>-|TRBV4-1|TRBD2|TRBJ2-5|17
CASSTSPGTSRKETQYF
TGCGCCAGCAGCACCTCCCCCGGGACTAGCAGAAAAGAGACCCAGTACTTC
>-|TRBV4-3|TRBD1|TRBJ2-2|16
CASSPGQGPVTGELFF
TGCGCCAGCAGCCCCGGACAGGGGCCGGTGACCGGGGAGCTGTTTTTT
>-|TRBV19|-|TRBJ1-4|13
CASKRAGGEKLFF
TGTGCCAGTAAGCGGGCAGGCGGAGAAAAACTGTTTTTT
>-|TRBV15|-|TRBJ2-7|13
CATSRGAGQEQYF
TGTGCCACCAGCAGAGGAGCAGGGCAAGAGCAGTACTTC
>-|TRBV6-5|TRBD1|TRBJ1-2|13
CASSTTGGGGYTF
TGTGCCAGCAGTACAACAGGGGGCGGAGGCTACACCTTC
>-|TRBV5-4|TRBD2|TRBJ2-7|16
CASTSFPQRGTYEQYF
TGTGCCAGCACCTCCTTCCCCCAGCGGGGCACCTACGAGCAGTACTTC
>once|TRBV7-2|TRBD2|TRBJ2-1|17
CASSLAGTSGRRNEQFF
TGTGCCAGCAGCTTAGCCGGGACTAGCGGGAGAAGGAATGAGCAGTTCTTC
>-|TRBV15|TRBD2|TRBJ2-1|17
CATSRGLTGTSEYEQFF
TGTGCCACCAGCAGAGGGCTAACCGGGACTAGCGAGTATGAGCAGTTCTTC
>once|TRBV30|-|TRBJ2-7|13
CAWRSGELYEQYF
TGTGCCTGGAGGTCGGGGGAACTCTACGAGCAGTACTTC